This T cell receptor beta chain was recovered during a study of blood T cell repertoires in COVID-19. On the study more broadly: The analysed material was cDNA or gDNA that came from T cells, B-cell-depleted T cells, or PBMCs.

The V gene end was trimmed by 4 bases and the J gene end by 3 bases; junction bases not matched to a gene: 8. The CDR3 contains 14 residues. Germline V gene sequence: CDR1 SQVTM, CDR2 ANQGSEA. Profiled with immunoSEQ multiplex PCR; TCRdb holds only in-frame clones, not every one. The repertoire holds approximately 150,000 clones, with approximately 85% as singletons. This clone was found a few times. The chain joins TRBV29-1 to TRBJ1-2; 7 bases map to TRBD1. The sample was peripheral blood. This TCR derives from a man aged 70 or older with acute or convalescent COVID-19. Here the CDR3 reads CSVVQPGGYYGYTF. CDR3 in DNA: TGCAGCGTTGTACAGCCAGGGGGATACTATGGCTACACCTTC.